The rows below give T cell receptor beta chains drawn from one sample of a study of T cell repertoires in cytomegalovirus infection. A single record per CDR3 protein comes from TCRdb applying MiXCR to the reads. This table has roughly 920,000 distinct CDR3 sequences, around 32% appearing once. No antigens are known for them. This material consisted of cultured CD8+ T cells from PBMCs, taken from culture after CMV antigen stimulation. The receptors derive from a human donor in good health (CMV status not recorded). Some clones in this sample may be carry-over from other donors' samples. The conserved cysteine and the conserved F or W are not part of the CDR3 here. A D gene is named only where the DNA matches it firmly. Clone size appears in some rows only: once, few, many, or a class for an expanded clone.

TRBV12-3/TRBV12-4	few	TRBJ2-1	-	ASKYNEQF
TRBV6-5	many	TRBJ2-5	-	ASSYDPVKTQY
TRBV12-3/TRBV12-4	few	TRBJ1-5	-	ASSSLGVINQPQH
TRBV7-3	many	TRBJ2-2	TRBD2	ASSAMPGLASNTGELF
TRBV19	-	TRBJ2-1	-	ASSLWNNEQF
TRBV19	-	TRBJ2-7	-	ASSIHPGGNEQY
TRBV27	-	TRBJ1-1	-	ASSSWTSEAF
TRBV6-1	few	TRBJ1-1	-	ASIPTANTEAF
TRBV7-9	few	TRBJ2-7	-	ASSPIYEQY
TRBV27	few	TRBJ2-1	-	ASASFLTPSWSYNEQF
TRBV28	few	TRBJ2-5	-	ASSSLYSDRPLSQETQY
TRBV15	few	TRBJ2-1	TRBD2	ATSRTSGDNEQF
TRBV7-6	few	TRBJ1-5	-	ASSPAGRQPQH
TRBV7-6	few	TRBJ1-6	-	ASSLVWSNSPLH
TRBV20-1	-	TRBJ1-2	TRBD1	SAVSGTGTYGYT
TRBV7-9	-	TRBJ1-3	-	ASSLGATIY
TRBV7-2	many	TRBJ2-2	TRBD1	ASSYGTGGTGELF
TRBV12-3/TRBV12-4	-	TRBJ1-2	-	ASSLKWSGGSNYGYT
TRBV6-1	few	TRBJ2-1	TRBD2	ASSLPSGVDNEQF
TRBV6-1	-	TRBJ1-1	-	ASTQRWEKNTEAF
TRBV6-1	-	TRBJ2-1	-	ASSMGHYNEQF
TRBV27	few	TRBJ2-2	TRBD1	ASRTGGSGTGELF
TRBV7-2	-	TRBJ1-5	-	ASTKWGNQPQH
TRBV19	few	TRBJ2-3	-	ASSIPGNTQY
TRBV19	-	TRBJ2-1	TRBD2	ASSIAYFAVSGGPFSYNEQF
TRBV7-8	-	TRBJ1-4	TRBD1	ASSSDRGATNEKLF
TRBV27	-	TRBJ1-6	TRBD1	ASSLSRQGSHSPLH